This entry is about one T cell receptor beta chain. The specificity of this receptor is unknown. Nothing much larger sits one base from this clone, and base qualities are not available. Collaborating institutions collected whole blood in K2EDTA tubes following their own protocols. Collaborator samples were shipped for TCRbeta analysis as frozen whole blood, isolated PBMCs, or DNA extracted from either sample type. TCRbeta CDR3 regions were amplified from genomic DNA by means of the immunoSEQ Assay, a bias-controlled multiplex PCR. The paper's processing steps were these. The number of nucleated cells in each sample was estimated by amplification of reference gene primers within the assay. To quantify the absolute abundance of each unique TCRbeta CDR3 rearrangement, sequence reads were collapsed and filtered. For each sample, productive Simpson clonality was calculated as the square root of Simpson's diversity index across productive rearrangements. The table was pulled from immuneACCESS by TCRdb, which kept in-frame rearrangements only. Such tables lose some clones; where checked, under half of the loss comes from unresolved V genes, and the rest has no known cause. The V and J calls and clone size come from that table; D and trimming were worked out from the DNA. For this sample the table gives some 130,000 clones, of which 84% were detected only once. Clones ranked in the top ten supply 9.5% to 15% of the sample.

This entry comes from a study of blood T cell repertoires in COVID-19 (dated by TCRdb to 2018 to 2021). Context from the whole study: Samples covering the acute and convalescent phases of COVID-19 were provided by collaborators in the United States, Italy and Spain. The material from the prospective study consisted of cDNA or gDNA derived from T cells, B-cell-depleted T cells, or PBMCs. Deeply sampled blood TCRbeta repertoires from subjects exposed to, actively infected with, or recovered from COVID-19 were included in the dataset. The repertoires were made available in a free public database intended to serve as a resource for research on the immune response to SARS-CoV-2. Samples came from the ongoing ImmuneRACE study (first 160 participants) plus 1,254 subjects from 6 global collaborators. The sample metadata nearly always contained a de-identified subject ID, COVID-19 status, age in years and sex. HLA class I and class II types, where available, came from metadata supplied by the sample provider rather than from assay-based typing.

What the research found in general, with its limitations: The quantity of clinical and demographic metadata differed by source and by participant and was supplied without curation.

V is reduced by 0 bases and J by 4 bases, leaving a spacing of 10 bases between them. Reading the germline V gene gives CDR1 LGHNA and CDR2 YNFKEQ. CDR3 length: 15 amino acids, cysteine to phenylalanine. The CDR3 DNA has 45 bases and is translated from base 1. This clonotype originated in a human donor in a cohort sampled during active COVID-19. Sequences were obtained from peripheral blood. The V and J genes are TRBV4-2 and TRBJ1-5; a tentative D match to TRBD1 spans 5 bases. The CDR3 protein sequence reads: CASSQDRGENQPQHF. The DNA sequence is TGTGCCAGCAGCCAAGATCGGGGGGAGAATCAGCCCCAGCATTTT.